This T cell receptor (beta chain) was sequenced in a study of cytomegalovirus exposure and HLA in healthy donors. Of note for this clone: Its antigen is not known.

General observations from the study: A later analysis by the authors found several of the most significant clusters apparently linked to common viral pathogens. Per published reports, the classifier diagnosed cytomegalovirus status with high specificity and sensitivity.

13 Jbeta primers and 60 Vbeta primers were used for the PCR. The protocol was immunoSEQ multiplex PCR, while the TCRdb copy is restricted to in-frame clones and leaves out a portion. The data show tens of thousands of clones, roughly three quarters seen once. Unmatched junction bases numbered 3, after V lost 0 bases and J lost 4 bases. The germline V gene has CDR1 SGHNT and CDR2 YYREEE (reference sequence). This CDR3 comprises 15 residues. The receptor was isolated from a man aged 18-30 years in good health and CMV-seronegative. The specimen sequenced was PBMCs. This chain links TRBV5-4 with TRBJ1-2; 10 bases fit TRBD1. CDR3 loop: CASSLVTGGGYGYTF. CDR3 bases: TGTGCCAGCAGCTTGGTGACAGGGGGCGGCTATGGCTACACCTTC.